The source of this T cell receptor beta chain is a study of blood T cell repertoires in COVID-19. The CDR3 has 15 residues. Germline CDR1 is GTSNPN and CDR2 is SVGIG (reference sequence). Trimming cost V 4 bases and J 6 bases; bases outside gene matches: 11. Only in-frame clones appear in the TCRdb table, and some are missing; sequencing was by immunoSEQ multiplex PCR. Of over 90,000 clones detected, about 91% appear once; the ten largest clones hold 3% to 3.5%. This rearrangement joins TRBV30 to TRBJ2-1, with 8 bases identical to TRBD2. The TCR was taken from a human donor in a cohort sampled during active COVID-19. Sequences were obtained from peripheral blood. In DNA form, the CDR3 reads TGTGCCTGGACCCCAACCAGCGGGAGAGGCAATGAGCAGTTCTTC. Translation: CAWTPTSGRGNEQFF.